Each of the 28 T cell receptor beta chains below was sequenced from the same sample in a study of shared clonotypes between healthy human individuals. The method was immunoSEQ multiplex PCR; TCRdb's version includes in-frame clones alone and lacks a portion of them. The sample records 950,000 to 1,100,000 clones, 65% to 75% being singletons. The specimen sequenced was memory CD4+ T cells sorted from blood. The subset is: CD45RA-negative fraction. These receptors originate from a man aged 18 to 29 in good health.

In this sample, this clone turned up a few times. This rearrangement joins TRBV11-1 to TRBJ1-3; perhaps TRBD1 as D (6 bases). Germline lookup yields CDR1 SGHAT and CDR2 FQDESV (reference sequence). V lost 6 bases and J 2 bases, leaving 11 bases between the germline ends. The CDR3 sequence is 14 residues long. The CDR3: CASSPGTTGNTIYF. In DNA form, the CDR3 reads TGTGCCAGCAGTCCCGGGACAACTGGAAACACCATATATTTT.

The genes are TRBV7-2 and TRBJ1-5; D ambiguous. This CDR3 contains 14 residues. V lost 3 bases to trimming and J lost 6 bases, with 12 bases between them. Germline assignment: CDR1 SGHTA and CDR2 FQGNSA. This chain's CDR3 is CASSFLAGGQPQHF. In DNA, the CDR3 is TGTGCCAGCAGCTTCCTGGCAGGAGGTCAGCCCCAGCATTTT.

This CDR3 reads CASSLSPGGGDTEAFF. As DNA, the CDR3 is TGTGCCAGCAGTTTATCCCCTGGTGGGGGGGACACTGAAGCTTTCTTT. The V gene is TRBV27, the J gene TRBJ1-1, with a tentative D call TRBD1 (5 bases). V lost 0 bases, J lost 3 bases, and 14 bases lay in between. The V gene's germline CDR1 is MNHEY and CDR2 SMNVEV (reference sequence). This CDR3 region has 16 residues.

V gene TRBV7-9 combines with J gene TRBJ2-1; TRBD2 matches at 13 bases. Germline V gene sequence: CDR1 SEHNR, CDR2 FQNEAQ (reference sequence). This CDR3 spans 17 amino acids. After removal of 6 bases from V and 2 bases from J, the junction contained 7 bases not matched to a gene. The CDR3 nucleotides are TGTGCCAGCAGTCCAATCGGACTAGCGGGGGCCTACAATGAGCAGTTCTTC. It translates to CASSPIGLAGAYNEQFF.

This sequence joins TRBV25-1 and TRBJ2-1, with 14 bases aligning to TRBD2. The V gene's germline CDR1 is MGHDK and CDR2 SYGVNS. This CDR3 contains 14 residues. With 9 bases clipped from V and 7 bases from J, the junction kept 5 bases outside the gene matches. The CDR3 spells CASSTSGGGNEQFF. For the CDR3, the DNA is TGTGCCAGTTCGACTAGCGGGGGGGGTAATGAGCAGTTCTTC.

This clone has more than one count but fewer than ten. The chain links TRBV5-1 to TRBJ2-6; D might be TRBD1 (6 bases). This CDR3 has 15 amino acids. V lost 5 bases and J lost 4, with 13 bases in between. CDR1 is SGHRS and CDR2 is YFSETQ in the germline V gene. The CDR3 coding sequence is TGCGCCAGCAGTACTCAGGGGACCGGGGCCAACGTCCTGACTTTC. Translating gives CASSTQGTGANVLTF.

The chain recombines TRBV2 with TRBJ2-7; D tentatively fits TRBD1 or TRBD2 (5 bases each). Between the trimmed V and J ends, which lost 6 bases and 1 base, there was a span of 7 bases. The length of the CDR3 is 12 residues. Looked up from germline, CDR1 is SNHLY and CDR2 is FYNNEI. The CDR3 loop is CASRGVSYEQYF. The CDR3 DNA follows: TGTGCCAGCAGGGGGGTATCCTACGAGCAGTACTTC.

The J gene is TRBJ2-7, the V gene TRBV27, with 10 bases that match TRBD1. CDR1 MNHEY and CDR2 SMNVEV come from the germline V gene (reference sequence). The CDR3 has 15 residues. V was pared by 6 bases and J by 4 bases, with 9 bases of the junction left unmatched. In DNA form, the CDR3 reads TGTGCCAGCAGCCATCAGGGGGACAGGGGATACGAGCAGTACTTC. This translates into CASSHQGDRGYEQYF.

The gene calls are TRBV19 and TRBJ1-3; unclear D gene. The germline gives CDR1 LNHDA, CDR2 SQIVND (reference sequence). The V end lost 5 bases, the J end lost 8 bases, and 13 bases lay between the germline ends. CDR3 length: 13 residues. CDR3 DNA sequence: TGTGCCAGTAGTTCGACCTGGCTGGACACCATATATTTT. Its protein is CASSSTWLDTIYF.

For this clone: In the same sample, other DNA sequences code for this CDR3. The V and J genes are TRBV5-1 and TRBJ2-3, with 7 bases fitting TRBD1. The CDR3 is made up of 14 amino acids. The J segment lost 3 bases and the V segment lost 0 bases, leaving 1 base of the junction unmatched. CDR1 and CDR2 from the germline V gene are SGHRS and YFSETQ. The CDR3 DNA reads TGCGCCAGCAGCTTGGACAGGGGTACAGATACGCAGTATTTT. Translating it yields CASSLDRGTDTQYF.

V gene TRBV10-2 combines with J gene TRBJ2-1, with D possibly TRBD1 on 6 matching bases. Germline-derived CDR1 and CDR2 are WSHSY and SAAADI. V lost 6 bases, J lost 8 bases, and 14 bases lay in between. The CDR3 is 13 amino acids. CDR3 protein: CASRQGLKDEQFF. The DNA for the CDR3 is TGCGCCAGCAGACAGGGCCTTAAGGATGAGCAGTTCTTC.

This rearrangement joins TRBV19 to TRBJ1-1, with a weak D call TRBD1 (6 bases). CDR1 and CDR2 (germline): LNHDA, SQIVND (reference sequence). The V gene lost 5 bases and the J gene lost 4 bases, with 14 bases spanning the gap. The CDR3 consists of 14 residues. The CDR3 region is CASSDGGLGTEAFF. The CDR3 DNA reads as TGTGCCAGTAGTGATGGGGGGCTTGGCACTGAAGCTTTCTTT.

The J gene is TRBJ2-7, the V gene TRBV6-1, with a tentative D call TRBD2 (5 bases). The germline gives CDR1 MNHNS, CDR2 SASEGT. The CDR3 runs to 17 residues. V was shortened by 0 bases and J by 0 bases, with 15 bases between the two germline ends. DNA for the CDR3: TGTGCCAGCAGTGAAGCGATTTCGGGGAAGCACTCCTACGAGCAGTACTTC. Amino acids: CASSEAISGKHSYEQYF.

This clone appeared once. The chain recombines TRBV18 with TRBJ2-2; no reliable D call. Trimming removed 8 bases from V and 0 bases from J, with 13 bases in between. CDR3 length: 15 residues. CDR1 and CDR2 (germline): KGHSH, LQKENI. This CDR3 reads CASTTTLTNTGELFF. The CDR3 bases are TGTGCCAGCACCACCACCCTTACGAACACCGGGGAGCTGTTTTTT.

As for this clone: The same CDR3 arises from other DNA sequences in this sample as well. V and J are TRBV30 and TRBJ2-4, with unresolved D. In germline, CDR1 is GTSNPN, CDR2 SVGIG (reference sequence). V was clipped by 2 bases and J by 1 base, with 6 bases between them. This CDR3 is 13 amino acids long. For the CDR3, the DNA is TGTGCCTGGAGTCCCGGGGCCAAAAACATTCAGTACTTC. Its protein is CAWSPGAKNIQYF.

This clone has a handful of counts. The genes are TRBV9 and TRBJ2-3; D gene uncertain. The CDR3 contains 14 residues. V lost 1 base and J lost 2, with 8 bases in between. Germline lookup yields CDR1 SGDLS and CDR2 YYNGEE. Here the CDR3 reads CASSVLPTTDTQYF. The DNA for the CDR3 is TGTGCCAGCAGCGTACTCCCCACCACAGATACGCAGTATTTT.

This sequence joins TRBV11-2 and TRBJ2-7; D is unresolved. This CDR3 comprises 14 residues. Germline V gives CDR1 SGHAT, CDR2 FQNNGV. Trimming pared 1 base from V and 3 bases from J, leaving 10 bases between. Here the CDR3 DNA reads TGTGCCAGCAGCTTAGTATGGGCGAACTACGAGCAGTACTTC. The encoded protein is CASSLVWANYEQYF.

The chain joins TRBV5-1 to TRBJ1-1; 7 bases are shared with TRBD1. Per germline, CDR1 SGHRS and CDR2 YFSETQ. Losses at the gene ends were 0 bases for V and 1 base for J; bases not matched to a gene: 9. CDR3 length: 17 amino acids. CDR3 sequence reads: CASSLERQGGRNTEAFF. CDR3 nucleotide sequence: TGCGCCAGCAGCTTGGAACGACAGGGAGGGCGGAACACTGAAGCTTTCTTT.

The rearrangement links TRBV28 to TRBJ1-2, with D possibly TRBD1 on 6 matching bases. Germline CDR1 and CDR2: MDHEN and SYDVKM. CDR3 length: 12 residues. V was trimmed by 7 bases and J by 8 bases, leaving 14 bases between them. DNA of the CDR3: TGTGCCAGCAATCAGGAGGGGGAGGGCTACACCTTC. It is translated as CASNQEGEGYTF.

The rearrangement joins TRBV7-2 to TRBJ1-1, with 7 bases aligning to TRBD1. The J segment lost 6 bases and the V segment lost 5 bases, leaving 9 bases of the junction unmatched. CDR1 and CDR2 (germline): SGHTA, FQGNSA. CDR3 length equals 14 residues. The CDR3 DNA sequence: TGTGCCAGCAGCACGTCAGGGGGTATCGCTGAAGCTTTCTTT. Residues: CASSTSGGIAEAFF.

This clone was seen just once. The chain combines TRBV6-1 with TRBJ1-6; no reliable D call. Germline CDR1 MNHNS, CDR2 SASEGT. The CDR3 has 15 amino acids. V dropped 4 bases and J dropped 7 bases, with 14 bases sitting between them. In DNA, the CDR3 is TGTGCCAGCAGTGCGGCCACTTTGGGGAATTCACCCCTCCACTTT. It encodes CASSAATLGNSPLHF.

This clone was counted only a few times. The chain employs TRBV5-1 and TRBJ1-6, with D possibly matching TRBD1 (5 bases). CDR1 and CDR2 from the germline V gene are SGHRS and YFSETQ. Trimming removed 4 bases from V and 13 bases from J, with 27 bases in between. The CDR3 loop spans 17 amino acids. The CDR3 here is CASSRATTGTGIEPLHF. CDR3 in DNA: TGCGCCAGCAGCCGGGCGACGACGGGGACCGGTATAGAGCCCCTCCACTTT.

The CDR3 spells CASRTQSGANVLTF. Here the CDR3 DNA reads TGTGCCAGTAGGACGCAGTCCGGGGCCAACGTCCTGACTTTC. This chain links TRBV19 with TRBJ2-6; D is ambiguous. V was trimmed by 6 bases and J by 4 bases, leaving 10 bases between them. This CDR3 contains 14 residues. Germline-derived CDR1 and CDR2 are LNHDA and SQIVND (reference sequence). The full variable domain, with the rest looked up from reference TRBV19 and TRBJ2-6, is DGGITQSPKYLFRKEGQNVTLSCEQNLNHDAMYWYRQDPGQGLRLIYYSQIVNDFQKGDIAEGYSVSREKKESFPLTVTSAQKNPTAFYLCASRTQSGANVLTFGAGSRLTVL.

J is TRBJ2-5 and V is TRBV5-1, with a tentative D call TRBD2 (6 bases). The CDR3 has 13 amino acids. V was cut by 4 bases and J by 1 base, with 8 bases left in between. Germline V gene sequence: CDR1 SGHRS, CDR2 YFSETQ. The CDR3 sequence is CASSVGLQETQYF. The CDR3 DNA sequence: TGCGCCAGCAGCGTGGGACTCCAAGAGACCCAGTACTTC.

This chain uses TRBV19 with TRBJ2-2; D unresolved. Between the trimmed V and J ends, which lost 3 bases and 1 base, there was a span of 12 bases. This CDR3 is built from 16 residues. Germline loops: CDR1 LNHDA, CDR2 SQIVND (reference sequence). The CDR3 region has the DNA TGTGCCAGTAGTATGTCTGGCATGCTGAACACCGGGGAGCTGTTTTTT. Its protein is CASSMSGMLNTGELFF.

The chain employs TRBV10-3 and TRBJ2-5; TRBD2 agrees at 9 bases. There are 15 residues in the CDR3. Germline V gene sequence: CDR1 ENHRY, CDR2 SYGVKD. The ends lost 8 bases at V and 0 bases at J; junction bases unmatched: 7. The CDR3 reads CAISPASGNQETQYF. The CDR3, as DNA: TGTGCCATCTCCCCGGCTAGCGGGAACCAAGAGACCCAGTACTTC.

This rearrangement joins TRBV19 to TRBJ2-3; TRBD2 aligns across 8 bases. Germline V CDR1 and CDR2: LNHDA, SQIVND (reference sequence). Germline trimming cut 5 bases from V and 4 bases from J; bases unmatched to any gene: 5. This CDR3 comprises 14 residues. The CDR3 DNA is TGTGCCAGTAGTGGCGGGGGGCGCGCAGATACGCAGTATTTT. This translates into CASSGGGRADTQYF.

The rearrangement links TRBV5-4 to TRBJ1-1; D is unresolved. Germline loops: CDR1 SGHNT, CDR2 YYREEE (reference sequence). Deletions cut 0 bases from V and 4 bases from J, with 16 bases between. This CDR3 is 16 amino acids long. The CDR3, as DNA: TGTGCCAGCAGCTTGGTCGGCCCGGGGAAGGGCACTGAAGCTTTCTTT. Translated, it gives CASSLVGPGKGTEAFF.